What follows is one TCR beta chain and its context. This CDR3 is 16 amino acids long. CDR1 is SGHVS, CDR2 FQNEAQ, per germline. V shed 2 bases and J shed 1 base, with 14 bases lying between them. The record originates from a study of T cell changes during pregnancy in multiple sclerosis. Generated by immunoSEQ multiplex PCR, the TCRdb table keeps only in-frame clones and is missing some. The sample records about 60,000 clones, 80% to 95% being singletons. The sequence was obtained from a female donor in good health, enrolled as a control in a pregnancy study. J is TRBJ2-5 and V is TRBV7-8; TRBD1 might be the D (6 bases). The material sequenced was peripheral blood, taken in the second trimester of pregnancy. This CDR3 is CASSLRGILLQETQYF. The CDR3 DNA follows: TGTGCCAGCAGCTTAAGGGGGATACTCCTCCAAGAGACCCAGTACTTC.